This T cell receptor beta chain was captured by sequencing in a study of post-analysis software for immune sequencing data. Study-wide results and caveats: With TRBV5-6, TRBV5-1 and TRBV20-1 included, about five TRBV segments were more frequent in patients than in controls. Significantly lower normalized Chao1 diversity was found in patients with multiple sclerosis relative to controls.

The TCR beta cDNA libraries carried unique molecular identifiers. One entry per CDR3 protein results from TCRdb running MiXCR on the PCR reads. The sample holds about half a million distinct CDR3 sequences, roughly 34% seen once. This clonotype is a singleton in its sample. The antigen is undetermined. J lost 4 bases, V lost 4 bases, and 11 bases had no gene match. The CDR3 contains 15 residues. Germline CDR1 is SQVTM and CDR2 is ANQGSEA. The chain uses TRBV29-1 and TRBJ2-5; TRBD1 aligns across 8 bases. Material for sequencing was blood. The sequence came from a girl aged 2-17 years with multiple sclerosis. The CDR3 here is CSVASRTGLGETQYF. The CDR3 DNA reads as TGCAGCGTTGCCTCCCGGACAGGGTTAGGAGAGACCCAGTACTTC.